This TCR beta chain is from a study of identical twins. The study, taken as a whole, reports: Fewer insertions marked abundant cord blood beta clonotypes; young adult naive trended weakly, memory not at all.

All of the donors were Caucasians in good health. The germline gives CDR1 DFQATT, CDR2 SNEGSKA (reference sequence). The CDR3 totals 13 residues. V was pared by 5 bases and J by 1 base, with 12 bases between. A word on this clonotype: Its antigen is undetermined.

TCRdb reprocessed the 5' RACE reads with MiXCR, giving one entry per CDR3 protein. Of 600,000 to 700,000 distinct CDR3 sequences in the sample, 21% were seen once. These data were likewise used in another study, on T cells expressing NK-cell markers. That study reports: In the group of eight sequenced donors, seven were HCMV-seropositive and one was seronegative. For a few donors, these clonotypes were likewise the leading ones in the CD3+CD56-NKG2C+ fraction.

The J gene is TRBJ2-7, the V gene TRBV20-1, with D perhaps TRBD2 (6 bases). Sequencing used PBMCs. The receptor's source is a woman aged 18-29 years in good health. CDR3 protein: CSAALGGSYEQYF. The CDR3 nucleotides are TGCAGTGCTGCTTTGGGGGGATCCTACGAGCAGTACTTC.